Following are 4 T cell receptor beta chains from one sample sequenced in a study of identical twins. MiXCR, applied by TCRdb to the 5' RACE reads, yields one record per CDR3 protein. Among approximately 230,000 distinct CDR3 sequences listed, 6% to 7% were seen once. The sample also formed part of further work on T cells expressing NK-cell markers.

The sample consisted of CD8+ T cells sorted from blood. The receptors were gathered from a woman in her late teens or twenties in good health.

This clonotype was counted only a few times. The chain recombines TRBV6-2 or TRBV6-3 with TRBJ2-1; possible D gene TRBD2, 6 bases. The V gene lost 2 bases and the J gene lost 7 bases, with 21 bases spanning the gap. Germline V CDR1 and CDR2: MNHEY, SVGEGT. There are 17 residues in the CDR3. This chain's CDR3 is CASSYGARGGGPNEQFF. The CDR3 DNA reads TGTGCCAGCAGTTACGGTGCGCGGGGCGGCGGTCCTAATGAGCAGTTCTTC.

This clonotype showed up many times. The chain employs TRBV12-3 or TRBV12-4 and TRBJ2-5; tentatively, D is TRBD1 (5 bases). Trimming pared 6 bases from V and 7 bases from J, leaving 9 bases between. This CDR3 region has 11 residues. The CDR3 bases are TGTGCCAGCAGCATGGGGCTGACCCAGTACTTC. Encoded protein: CASSMGLTQYF.

The chain carries TRBV3-1 and TRBJ1-1; D is ambiguous. The CDR3 consists of 12 residues. With 0 bases removed from V and 3 bases from J, the gap between germline ends came to 2 bases. Per the germline V gene, CDR1 is LGHDT and CDR2 is YNNKEL (reference sequence). The CDR3 DNA reads TGTGCCAGCAGCCAAGACTACACTGAAGCTTTCTTT. Protein product: CASSQDYTEAFF. The complete variable domain, with remaining parts taken from reference TRBV3-1 and TRBJ1-1, reads DTAVSQTPKYLVTQMGNDKSIKCEQNLGHDTMYWYKQDSKKFLKIMFSYNNKELIINETVPNRFSPKSPDKAHLNLHINSLELGDSAVYFCASSQDYTEAFFGQGTRLTVV.

The CDR3 nucleotides are TGTGCCAGCAGCCAGCCTGAGGGGTCCGAGACCCAGTACTTC. It codes for CASSQPEGSETQYF. This chain uses TRBV3-1 with TRBJ2-5, with D perhaps being TRBD1 or TRBD2 (5 bases each). Germline V gene lookup returns CDR1 LGHDT and CDR2 YNNKEL (reference sequence). V lost 3 bases and J 5 bases, leaving 13 bases between the germline ends. This CDR3 is built from 14 residues.